This T cell receptor (beta chain) derives from a study of regulatory T cells in long-lasting Graves disease. Described time point: newly diagnosed GD, antithyroid drugs for less than 3 months. After RNA was extracted from PBMCs, the TCR library was made from it. Sequencing libraries for TCR beta were prepared with iRepertoire HTBI primers and Arm-PCR of CDR3 regions. A single record per CDR3 protein comes from TCRdb applying MiXCR to the multiplex PCR reads. This table holds hundreds of thousands of distinct CDR3 sequences, 15% to 20% found once. General study results and limits: Repertoires from persistent disease leaned toward TRBV28, TRBJ1-2 and TRBJ2-5.

V trimming: 6 bases; J trimming: 5 bases; junction bases outside the gene matches: 6. This CDR3 is built from 13 residues. This clonotype showed up many times. What it binds is unknown. These same data were also listed under a study on T cells in Graves' hyperthyroidism and ophthalmopathy.

The specimen comprised peripheral blood mononuclear cells (PBMCs), sampled at new diagnosis, from a patient treated with antithyroid drugs. The chain combines TRBV12-3 or TRBV12-4 with TRBJ2-5, with 7 positions matching TRBD1. The sequence came from a woman aged 40 to 65 with Graves disease. Here the CDR3 reads CASRTGYGETQYF. The CDR3 DNA reads as TGTGCCAGCAGGACAGGGTACGGGGAGACCCAGTACTTC.